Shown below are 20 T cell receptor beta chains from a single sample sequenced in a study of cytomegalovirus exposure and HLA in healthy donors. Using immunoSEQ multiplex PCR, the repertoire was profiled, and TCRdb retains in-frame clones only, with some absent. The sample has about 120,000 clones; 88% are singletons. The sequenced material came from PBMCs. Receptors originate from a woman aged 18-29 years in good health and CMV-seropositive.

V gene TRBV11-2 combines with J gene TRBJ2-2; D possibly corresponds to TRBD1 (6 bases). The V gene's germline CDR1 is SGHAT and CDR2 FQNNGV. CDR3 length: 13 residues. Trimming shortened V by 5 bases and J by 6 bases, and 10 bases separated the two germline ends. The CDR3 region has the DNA TGTGCCAGCAGCCGGACAGTTGCCGGGGAGCTGTTTTTT. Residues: CASSRTVAGELFF.

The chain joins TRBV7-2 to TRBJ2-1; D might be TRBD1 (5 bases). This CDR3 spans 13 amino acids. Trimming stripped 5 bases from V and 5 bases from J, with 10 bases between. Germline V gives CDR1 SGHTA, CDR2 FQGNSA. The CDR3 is CASSVQVNNEQFF. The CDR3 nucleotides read TGTGCCAGCAGCGTACAGGTAAACAATGAGCAGTTCTTC.

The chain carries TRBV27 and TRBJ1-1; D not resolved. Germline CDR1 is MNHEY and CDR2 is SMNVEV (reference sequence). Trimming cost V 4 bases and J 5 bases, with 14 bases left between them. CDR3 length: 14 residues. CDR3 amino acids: CASSSPGRGTEAFF. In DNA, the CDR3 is TGTGCCAGCAGTTCCCCCGGCCGGGGAACTGAAGCTTTCTTT.

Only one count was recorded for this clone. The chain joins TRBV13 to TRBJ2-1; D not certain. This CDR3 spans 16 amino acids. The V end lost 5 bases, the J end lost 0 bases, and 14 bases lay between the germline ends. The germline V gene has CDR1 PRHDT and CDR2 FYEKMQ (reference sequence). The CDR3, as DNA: TGTGCCAGCAGCCCGTTCCGGTTGAGCTCCTACAATGAGCAGTTCTTC. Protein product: CASSPFRLSSYNEQFF.

DNA of the CDR3: TGTGCCAGCAGCCTCGGGCCAGGGGTGAACACTGAAGCTTTCTTT. Protein product: CASSLGPGVNTEAFF. The chain carries TRBV7-6 and TRBJ1-1; tentatively, D is TRBD1 (6 bases). The CDR3 runs 15 residues. The germline V gene encodes CDR1 SGHVS and CDR2 FNYEAQ. Trimming cost V 5 bases and J 0 bases, with 13 bases left between them.

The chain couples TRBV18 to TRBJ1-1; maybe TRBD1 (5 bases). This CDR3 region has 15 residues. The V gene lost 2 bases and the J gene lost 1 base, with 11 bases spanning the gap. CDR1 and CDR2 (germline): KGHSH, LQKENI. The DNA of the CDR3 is TGTGCCAGCTCACCAAAAACGGGGGGGAACACTGAAGCTTTCTTT. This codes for CASSPKTGGNTEAFF.

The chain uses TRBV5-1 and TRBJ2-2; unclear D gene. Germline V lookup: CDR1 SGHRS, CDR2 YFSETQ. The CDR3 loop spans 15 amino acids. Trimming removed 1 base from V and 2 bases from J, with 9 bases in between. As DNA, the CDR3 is TGCGCCAGCAGCTTGCAAAGACTCAACACCGGGGAGCTGTTTTTT. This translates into CASSLQRLNTGELFF. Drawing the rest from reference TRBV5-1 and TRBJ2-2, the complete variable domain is KAGVTQTPRYLIKTRGQQVTLSCSPISGHRSVSWYQQTPGQGLQFLFEYFSETQRNKGNFPGRFSGRQFSNSRSEMNVSTLELGDSALYLCASSLQRLNTGELFFGEGSRLTVL.

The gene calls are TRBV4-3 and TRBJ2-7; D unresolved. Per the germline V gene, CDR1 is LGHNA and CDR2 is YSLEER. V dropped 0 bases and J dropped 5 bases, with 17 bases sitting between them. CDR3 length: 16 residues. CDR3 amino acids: CASSQDPPVSVHEQYF. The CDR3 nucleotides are TGCGCCAGCAGCCAAGATCCCCCGGTCTCGGTCCACGAGCAGTACTTC.

CDR3: CASIGTSGRVLRYEQFF. The CDR3 coding sequence is TGTGCCAGCATTGGAACTAGCGGGAGGGTTTTGAGGTATGAGCAGTTCTTC. The rearrangement joins TRBV2 to TRBJ2-1; 13 bases align to TRBD2. CDR3 length equals 17 residues. Germline trimming cut 7 bases from V and 8 bases from J; bases unmatched to any gene: 14. Germline V lookup: CDR1 SNHLY, CDR2 FYNNEI.

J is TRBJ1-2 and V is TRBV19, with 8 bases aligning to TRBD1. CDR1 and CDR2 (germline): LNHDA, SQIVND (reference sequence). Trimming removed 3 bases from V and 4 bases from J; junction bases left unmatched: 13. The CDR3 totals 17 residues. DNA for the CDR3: TGTGCCAGTAGTATTCTTCATACCGGACAGGGAGGCTATGGCTACACCTTC. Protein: CASSILHTGQGGYGYTF.

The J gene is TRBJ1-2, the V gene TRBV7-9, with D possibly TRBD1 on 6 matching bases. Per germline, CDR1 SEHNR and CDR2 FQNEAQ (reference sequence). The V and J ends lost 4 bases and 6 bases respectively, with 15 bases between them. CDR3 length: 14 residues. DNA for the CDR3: TGTGCCAGCAGCTACGAACAGGGATTCGATGGCTACACCTTC. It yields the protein CASSYEQGFDGYTF.

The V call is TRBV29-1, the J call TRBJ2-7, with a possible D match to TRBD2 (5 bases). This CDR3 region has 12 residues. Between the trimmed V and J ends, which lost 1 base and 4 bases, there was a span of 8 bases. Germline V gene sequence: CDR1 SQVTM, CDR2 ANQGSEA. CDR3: CSVEAGNYEQYF. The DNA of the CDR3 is TGCAGCGTTGAAGCGGGAAATTACGAGCAGTACTTC.

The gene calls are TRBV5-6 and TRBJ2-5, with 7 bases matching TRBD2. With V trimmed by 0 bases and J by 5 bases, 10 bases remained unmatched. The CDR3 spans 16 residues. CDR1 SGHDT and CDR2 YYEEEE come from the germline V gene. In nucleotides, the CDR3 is TGTGCCAGCAGCTTGGCCCCCCGGAGGGAGGGGGAGACCCAGTACTTC. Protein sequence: CASSLAPRREGETQYF.

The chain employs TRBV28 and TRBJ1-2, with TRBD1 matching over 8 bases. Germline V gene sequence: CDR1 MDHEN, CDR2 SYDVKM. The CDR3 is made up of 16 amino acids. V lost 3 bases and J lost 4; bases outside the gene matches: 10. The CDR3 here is CASSFLAGGSFYGYTF. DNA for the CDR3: TGTGCCAGCAGTTTTCTGGCAGGGGGCAGTTTCTATGGCTACACCTTC.

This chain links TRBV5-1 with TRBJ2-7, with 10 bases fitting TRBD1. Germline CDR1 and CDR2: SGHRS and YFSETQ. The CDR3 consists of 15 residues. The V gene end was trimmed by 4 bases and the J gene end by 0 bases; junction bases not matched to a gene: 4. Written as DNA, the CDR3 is TGCGCCAGCAGCCTCTGGACAGGGGGCTCCTACGAGCAGTACTTC. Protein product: CASSLWTGGSYEQYF.

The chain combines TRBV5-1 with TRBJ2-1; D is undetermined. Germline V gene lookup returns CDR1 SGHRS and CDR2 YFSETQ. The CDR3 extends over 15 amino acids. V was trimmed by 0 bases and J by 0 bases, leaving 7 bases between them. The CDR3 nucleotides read TGCGCCAGCAGCTTGGAGACTTTCTCCTACAATGAGCAGTTCTTC. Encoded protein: CASSLETFSYNEQFF.

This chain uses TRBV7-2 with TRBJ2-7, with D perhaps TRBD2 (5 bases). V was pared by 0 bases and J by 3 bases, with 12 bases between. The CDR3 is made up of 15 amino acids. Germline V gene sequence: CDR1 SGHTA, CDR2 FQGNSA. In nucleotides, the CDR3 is TGTGCCAGCAGCTTAGCCCGAGGGCCGGGCTACGAGCAGTACTTC. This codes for CASSLARGPGYEQYF.

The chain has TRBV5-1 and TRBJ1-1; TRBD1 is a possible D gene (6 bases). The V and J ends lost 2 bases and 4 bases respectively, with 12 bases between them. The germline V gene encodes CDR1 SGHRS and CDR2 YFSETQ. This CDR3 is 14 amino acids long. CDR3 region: CASSLWGGITEAFF. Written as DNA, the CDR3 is TGCGCCAGCAGCTTATGGGGGGGCATCACTGAAGCTTTCTTT.

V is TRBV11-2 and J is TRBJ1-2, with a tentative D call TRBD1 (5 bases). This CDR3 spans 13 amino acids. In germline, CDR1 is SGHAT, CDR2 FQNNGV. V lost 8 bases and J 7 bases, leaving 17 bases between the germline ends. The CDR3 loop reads CASGGGWGIGYTF. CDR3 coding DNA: TGTGCCAGCGGGGGGGGTTGGGGGATTGGCTACACCTTC.

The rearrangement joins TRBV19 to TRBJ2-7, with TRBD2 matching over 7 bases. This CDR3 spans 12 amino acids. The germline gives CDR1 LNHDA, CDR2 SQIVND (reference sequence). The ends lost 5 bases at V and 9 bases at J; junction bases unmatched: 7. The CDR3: CASSDLGRVQYF. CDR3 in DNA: TGTGCCAGTAGTGATTTGGGGAGGGTGCAGTACTTC.